A selection of T cell receptor beta chains follows, all from one sample in a study of immune evolution from preneoplasia to lung adenocarcinoma. Repertoires were generated with immunoSEQ multiplex PCR, while TCRdb's copy carries only in-frame clones and drops some. Among about 9,100 clones, 70% to 90% were seen once, and the ten largest hold less than 3.5%. What was sequenced was FFPE lung adenocarcinoma in situ tissue. These TCRs come from a person aged 70 to 85 with lung adenocarcinoma. Both conserved end residues are part of each CDR3.

v_call | cdr3_aa
TRBV28 | CASLGSYEQYF
TRBV6-5 | CASSYSGQTIYGYTF
TRBV30 | CAWRLGGGYGYTF
TRBV7-9 | CASSLLQEVYGYTF
TRBV30 | CAWSSVTEAFF
TRBV4-1 | CASSQDFTGGPGGELFF
TRBV7-8 | CASTGVAGLYEQYF
TRBV6-5 | CASRGIGYIQYF
TRBV15 | CATSRAKPGTGEEETQYF
TRBV4-1 | CASSAYGRNEQFF
TRBV27 | CASSLEGVTGELFF
TRBV2 | CASSRGTGTDTQYF
TRBV28 | CASSLGQGFRQPQHF
TRBV28 | CASSYGDTSSYEQYF
TRBV2 | CASSERSSGTYEQYF
TRBV4-1 | CASTSIGQGGGASAGNTIYF
TRBV7-2 | CASSPLGGIYGYTF
TRBV5-1 | CASSLGDTSNQPQHF
TRBV11-2 | CASSLDGGIASNQPQHF
TRBV19 | CASRDRKTQYF
TRBV4-1 | CASSQGGRTAYEQYF
TRBV4-1 | CASSQNQGGNEKLFF
TRBV11-1 | CASRPSGQGARAFF
TRBV5-1 | CASSRGLAGIYNEQFF
TRBV6-5 | CATGRGGLTGELFF
TRBV7-3 | CASSLSGADTGELFF
TRBV5-1 | CASSPSGTPSGNTIYF
TRBV7-9 | CASSLGQGFLNF
TRBV7-3 | CASSVTSGGSYEQYF
TRBV4-1 | CASSLLGTQYF
TRBV11-1 | CASSLAGTYKDTQYF
TRBV21-1 | CASSKFRVRDRDTGELFF
TRBV6-1 | CAADSIGEQFF
TRBV15 | CATSREVPGDTQYF
TRBV27 | CASSLEGPNSGANVLTF
TRBV20-1 | CSASTGEQYF
TRBV6-1 | CASSDPGRINYGYTF
TRBV20-1 | CSARGATEAFF
TRBV28 | CASSRTGGTGELFF
TRBV28 | CATELPTANTEAFF
TRBV19 | CASSPPQGVSSYNEQFF
TRBV15 | CATSRDRGQGAYEQYF